The TCR beta chain described here comes from a study of blood T cell repertoires in COVID-19. Overall study context: Sites across the United States, Italy and Spain contributed samples from acute and convalescent COVID-19.

Original processing methods: Using reference gene primer amplification, nucleated cell counts were estimated. Clones were sequenced by immunoSEQ multiplex PCR, and TCRdb holds only the in-frame ones, with some missing. V and J calls and clone size come straight from that table; D and trimming were deduced from the DNA. The table shows 85,000 to 110,000 clones, with roughly nine tenths occurring only once. CDR1 SGDLS and CDR2 YYNGEE come from the germline V gene. The junction had 9 bases not matched to a gene; V was cut back by 4 bases and J by 4 bases. CDR3 length equals 16 residues. This clonotype was obtained from a human donor in a cohort sampled during active COVID-19. The sequencing input was peripheral blood. The V call is TRBV9, the J call TRBJ2-5; 11 nucleotides match TRBD2. DNA of the CDR3: TGTGCCAGCAGCATGATTAGCGGGGGGGCCTCAGAGACCCAGTACTTC. This encodes CASSMISGGASETQYF.